These 32 T cell receptor beta chains were sequenced from one sample in a study of Ad26.COV2.S vaccination and SARS-CoV-2 variants. Noted treatment: over 15 received Ad26.COV2.S at low or high dose, single or two shots; a few received placebo; per-sample allocation not given. Day 63 following the first vaccine or placebo injection was when the samples were taken. Clones were sequenced by immunoSEQ multiplex PCR, and TCRdb holds only the in-frame ones, with some missing. The profile shows approximately 420,000 clones, 70% to 90% of them singletons. Sequencing was performed on peripheral blood, taken in a trial of Ad26.COV2.S vaccine versus placebo. The receptors here all came from a person aged 18-60 years who received the Ad26.COV2.S COVID-19 vaccine or a placebo.

The chain joins TRBV24-1 to TRBJ2-3; 8 bases are shared with TRBD2. The V segment lost 6 bases and the J segment 5 bases; nucleotides outside the gene matches: 12. This CDR3 has 16 residues. Germline CDR1 is KGHDR and CDR2 is SFDVKD. The CDR3 reads CATSSPQSGGQDTQYF. CDR3 DNA sequence: TGTGCCACCAGTTCGCCTCAGAGCGGGGGCCAAGATACGCAGTATTTT.

The chain carries TRBV6-5 and TRBJ1-4; no reliable D call. The CDR3 spans 13 residues. Trimming cost V 8 bases and J 2 bases, with 9 bases left between them. Germline V gives CDR1 MNHEY, CDR2 SVGAGI. For the CDR3, the DNA is TGTGCCAGCGGGGAACAGACTAATGAAAAACTGTTTTTT. This encodes CASGEQTNEKLFF.

This chain joins TRBV5-1 and TRBJ1-4; TRBD1 matches at 10 bases. V gave up 1 base and J gave up 2 bases; unmatched junction bases: 5. Germline CDR1 is SGHRS and CDR2 is YFSETQ. The CDR3 consists of 17 residues. CDR3: CASSLKGDRGTNEKLFF. The CDR3 bases are TGCGCCAGCAGCTTGAAAGGGGACAGGGGCACTAATGAAAAACTGTTTTTT. Variable domain in full (rest from reference TRBV5-1 and TRBJ1-4): KAGVTQTPRYLIKTRGQQVTLSCSPISGHRSVSWYQQTPGQGLQFLFEYFSETQRNKGNFPGRFSGRQFSNSRSEMNVSTLELGDSALYLCASSLKGDRGTNEKLFFGSGTQLSVL.

In its sample, this clone was seen once. The chain couples TRBV5-1 to TRBJ2-2; unclear D gene. V lost 5 bases and J 6 bases, leaving 8 bases between the germline ends. Germline V lookup: CDR1 SGHRS, CDR2 YFSETQ. This CDR3 contains 12 residues. The CDR3 DNA is TGCGCCAGCAGTTTAGCAGCCGGGGAGCTGTTTTTT. Translating it yields CASSLAAGELFF.

This chain connects TRBV2 to TRBJ1-5; a weak D match, TRBD1 (5 bases). The CDR3 extends over 13 amino acids. V shed 6 bases and J shed 7 bases, with 13 bases lying between them. Germline CDR1 reads SNHLY; CDR2 reads FYNNEI. The CDR3 nucleotides are TGTGCCAGCAGGGCCTCGAGGGGACAGCCCCAGCATTTT. It yields the protein CASRASRGQPQHF.

V gene TRBV7-2 combines with J gene TRBJ2-7; unclear D gene. V lost 1 base to trimming and J lost 6 bases, with 19 bases between them. CDR3 length: 16 amino acids. Germline CDR1 is SGHTA and CDR2 is FQGNSA. This chain's CDR3 is CASSLDFRASGGEQYF. The CDR3 DNA reads as TGTGCCAGCAGCTTAGACTTTAGGGCATCCGGCGGCGAGCAGTACTTC.

CDR3 in DNA: TGTGCCTGGAGTTTAAAGGGGGCTTGGGAGCAGTACTTC. Translation: CAWSLKGAWEQYF. V usage is TRBV30 and J usage is TRBJ2-7, with 7 nucleotides matching TRBD1. Looked up from germline, CDR1 is GTSNPN and CDR2 is SVGIG (reference sequence). This CDR3 has 13 residues. The V gene end was trimmed by 2 bases and the J gene end by 7 bases; junction bases not matched to a gene: 8.

The chain couples TRBV7-9 to TRBJ1-5, with D possibly TRBD1 on 6 matching bases. The CDR3 is 14 residues long. V was shortened by 1 base and J by 7 bases, with 11 bases between the two germline ends. Germline CDR1 is SEHNR and CDR2 is FQNEAQ (reference sequence). CDR3 DNA: TGTGCCAGCAGCTTAGAACAGGGAGGGCAGCCCCAGCATTTT. Residues: CASSLEQGGQPQHF.

The rearrangement joins TRBV30 to TRBJ1-6, with a possible D match to TRBD1 (6 bases). Germline V CDR1 and CDR2: GTSNPN, SVGIG (reference sequence). With 2 bases removed from V and 10 bases from J, the gap between germline ends came to 15 bases. The CDR3 extends over 14 amino acids. The CDR3 DNA reads TGTGCCTGGAGTCGGGGGGCTTTGGGGTCACCCCTCCACTTT. It specifies CAWSRGALGSPLHF.

The genes are TRBV4-1 and TRBJ1-3, with D tentatively TRBD1 (5 bases). Trimming stripped 3 bases from V and 4 bases from J, with 13 bases between. CDR3 length equals 15 residues. CDR1 and CDR2 from the germline V gene are MGHRA and YSYEKL. This CDR3 is CASSQPDITGNTIYF. The CDR3 DNA follows: TGCGCCAGCAGCCAGCCGGACATTACAGGAAACACCATATATTTT.

This clone was seen just once. The chain has TRBV12-3 or TRBV12-4 and TRBJ2-7, with D uncertain. The ends were cut back, 5 bases at V and 3 bases at J, with 11 bases in the middle. This CDR3 is built from 13 residues. The CDR3 spells CASSMGLVYEQYF. In nucleotides, the CDR3 is TGTGCCAGCAGTATGGGGTTGGTCTACGAGCAGTACTTC.

The V call is TRBV11-2, the J call TRBJ2-4; D not certain. Germline assignment: CDR1 SGHAT and CDR2 FQNNGV. V was shortened by 1 base and J by 6 bases, with 7 bases between the two germline ends. CDR3 size: 13 residues. Here the CDR3 DNA reads TGTGCCAGCAGCTTAGTTTCCTCAAACATTCAGTACTTC. This gives the protein CASSLVSSNIQYF.

J is TRBJ1-2 and V is TRBV11-2; 8 bases are shared with TRBD1. The V gene end was trimmed by 5 bases and the J gene end by 5 bases; junction bases not matched to a gene: 10. This CDR3 comprises 15 residues. CDR1 and CDR2 (germline): SGHAT, FQNNGV. CDR3 protein: CASSPTPGQVYGYTF. The CDR3 DNA is TGTGCCAGCAGCCCTACTCCGGGACAGGTGTATGGCTACACCTTC.

The chain has TRBV4-3 and TRBJ2-3, with a possible D match to TRBD2 (5 bases). This CDR3 has 14 residues. Germline V CDR1 and CDR2: LGHNA, YSLEER. V was cut by 0 bases and J by 3 bases, with 7 bases left in between. The CDR3 here is CASSQEPGTDTQYF. The CDR3 region has the DNA TGCGCCAGCAGCCAAGAGCCGGGGACAGATACGCAGTATTTT.

This clone was recorded only once. The V call is TRBV29-1, the J call TRBJ2-2, with 9 bases fitting TRBD1. The junction had 8 bases not matched to a gene; V was cut back by 0 bases and J by 6 bases. Germline loops: CDR1 SQVTM, CDR2 ANQGSEA. The CDR3 is made up of 16 amino acids. The CDR3 is CSVEERGTGHSGELFF. In nucleotides, the CDR3 is TGCAGCGTTGAAGAGAGGGGGACAGGGCACTCCGGGGAGCTGTTTTTT.

The chain joins TRBV4-3 to TRBJ2-3; the D gene is possibly TRBD2 (5 bases). The germline V and J ends were trimmed by 1 base and 4 bases, with 9 bases remaining between them. Germline assignment: CDR1 LGHNA and CDR2 YSLEER. The CDR3 loop spans 14 amino acids. CDR3 DNA sequence: TGCGCCAGCAGCCAAGGAGGAGGCCCAGATACGCAGTATTTT. Its protein product is CASSQGGGPDTQYF.

This chain joins TRBV28 and TRBJ2-7, with 10 bases identical to TRBD1. The CDR3 sequence is 15 residues long. Germline-derived CDR1 and CDR2 are MDHEN and SYDVKM. V was clipped by 7 bases and J by 4 bases; unmatched bases: 10. CDR3 amino acids: CASTQGGTGAYEQYF. Here the CDR3 DNA reads TGTGCCAGCACCCAAGGCGGGACAGGGGCGTACGAGCAGTACTTC.

The chain carries TRBV9 and TRBJ1-2; TRBD1 is a possible D gene (5 bases). CDR3 length: 14 residues. Germline lookup yields CDR1 SGDLS and CDR2 YYNGEE. Trimming removed 0 bases from V and 4 bases from J, with 10 bases in between. CDR3 in DNA: TGTGCCAGCAGCGTAGCTGGGGGAGTCTATGGCTACACCTTC. Amino acid sequence: CASSVAGGVYGYTF. The full variable domain, in which reference TRBV9 and TRBJ1-2 provide the parts outside the CDR3, is DSGVTQTPKHLITATGQRVTLRCSPRSGDLSVYWYQQSLDQGLQFLIQYYNGEERAKGNILERFSAQQFPDLHSELNLSSLELGDSALYFCASSVAGGVYGYTFGSGTRLTVV.

The chain links TRBV24-1 to TRBJ1-5; D is ambiguous. The CDR3 loop spans 13 amino acids. V lost 7 bases, J lost 3 bases, and 9 bases lay in between. CDR1 is KGHDR, CDR2 SFDVKD, per germline. The CDR3 sequence: CATSREYNQPQHF. CDR3 bases: TGTGCCACCAGCCGGGAGTACAATCAGCCCCAGCATTTT.

V and J are TRBV28 and TRBJ1-2; D not certain. V was pared by 5 bases and J by 8 bases, with 15 bases between. CDR3 size: 13 residues. Germline-derived CDR1 and CDR2 are MDHEN and SYDVKM. The CDR3 coding sequence is TGTGCCAGCAGTCCCCCTGGGGTTTTAGGCTACACCTTC. Amino acids: CASSPPGVLGYTF.

The chain employs TRBV4-3 and TRBJ1-6, with D unclear. CDR1 is LGHNA and CDR2 is YSLEER in the germline V gene. CDR3 length equals 16 residues. Between the trimmed V and J ends, which lost 0 bases and 5 bases, there was a span of 11 bases. CDR3 loop: CASSQDLSGNNSPLHF. The CDR3 DNA follows: TGCGCCAGCAGCCAAGATCTGAGCGGTAATAATTCACCCCTCCACTTT.

The CDR3 coding sequence is TGTGCCATCAAAGCGAACGTTCCAGGGGATGATGGCTACACCTTC. This translates into CAIKANVPGDDGYTF. V usage is TRBV10-3 and J usage is TRBJ1-2; possible D gene TRBD1, 6 bases. The germline CDR1 and CDR2 sequences are ENHRY and SYGVKD. V lost 7 bases to trimming and J lost 6 bases, with 21 bases between them. This CDR3 comprises 15 residues.

The chain employs TRBV6-1 and TRBJ1-5; no reliable D call. This CDR3 is 15 amino acids long. CDR1 and CDR2 (germline): MNHNS, SASEGT. The V end was cut by 2 bases, the J end by 1 base, with 9 bases between. For the CDR3, the DNA is TGTGCCAGCAGTGAATGGCAGCCAAGCAATCAGCCCCAGCATTTT. Protein: CASSEWQPSNQPQHF.

This chain uses TRBV4-1 with TRBJ1-4; D remains unclear. Germline CDR1 reads MGHRA; CDR2 reads YSYEKL. CDR3 length: 15 residues. V was cut by 1 base and J by 2 bases, with 8 bases left in between. The CDR3 DNA follows: TGCGCCAGCAGCCAAGTAGGGAACACTAATGAAAAACTGTTTTTT. As protein: CASSQVGNTNEKLFF.

This sequence joins TRBV4-2 and TRBJ1-5; D gene unclear. The CDR3 loop spans 15 amino acids. Germline V CDR1 and CDR2: LGHNA, YNFKEQ. Trimming pared 0 bases from V and 4 bases from J, leaving 10 bases between. In DNA form, the CDR3 reads TGTGCCAGCAGCCAAGATCGTCGCCTAAATCAGCCCCAGCATTTT. This codes for CASSQDRRLNQPQHF.

The chain combines TRBV13 with TRBJ2-5; TRBD2 might be the D (6 bases). Germline V lookup: CDR1 PRHDT, CDR2 FYEKMQ (reference sequence). The CDR3 loop spans 14 amino acids. V lost 5 bases, J lost 3 bases, and 13 bases lay in between. For the CDR3, the DNA is TGTGCCAGCAGCCAAATAGGAGGGGAAGAGACCCAGTACTTC. Protein: CASSQIGGEETQYF.

The chain couples TRBV4-1 to TRBJ2-3, with D perhaps matching TRBD2 (6 bases). The CDR3 has 14 residues. V was trimmed by 4 bases and J by 4 bases, leaving 12 bases between them. CDR1 MGHRA and CDR2 YSYEKL come from the germline V gene. The CDR3 loop is CASSLGGRSDTQYF. The CDR3 coding sequence is TGCGCCAGCAGCCTCGGTGGGAGGTCAGATACGCAGTATTTT.

The chain links TRBV6-5 to TRBJ2-7; D remains ambiguous. Trimming shortened V by 0 bases and J by 1 base, and 13 bases separated the two germline ends. CDR3 length: 16 residues. The germline gives CDR1 MNHEY, CDR2 SVGAGI. Here the CDR3 reads CASSYSRLVGSYEQYF. DNA for the CDR3: TGTGCCAGCAGTTACTCGAGGCTAGTTGGGTCCTACGAGCAGTACTTC.

For the CDR3, the DNA is TGCGCCAGCAGACAAGGGGCCCTTAATGAAAAACTGTTTTTT. It yields the protein CASRQGALNEKLFF. The chain recombines TRBV5-1 with TRBJ1-4; perhaps TRBD1 as D (5 bases). The CDR3 is 14 residues long. Trimming pared 5 bases from V and 4 bases from J, leaving 12 bases between. Germline assignment: CDR1 SGHRS and CDR2 YFSETQ.

This chain links TRBV5-6 with TRBJ2-2, with TRBD1 matching 9 bases. The CDR3 has 16 amino acids. Germline CDR1 reads SGHDT; CDR2 reads YYEEEE. V was pared by 4 bases and J by 5 bases, with 9 bases of the junction left unmatched. The CDR3 loop reads CASSPRTGAGTGELFF. The CDR3 region has the DNA TGTGCCAGCAGCCCTAGGACAGGGGCGGGGACCGGGGAGCTGTTTTTT.

The J gene is TRBJ1-1, the V gene TRBV19; D is unresolved. With 7 bases removed from V and 3 bases from J, the gap between germline ends came to 12 bases. Germline values: CDR1 LNHDA, CDR2 SQIVND (reference sequence). The CDR3 length is 13 residues. DNA for the CDR3: TGTGCCAGTACCCATACGGGGTACACTGAAGCTTTCTTT. Residues: CASTHTGYTEAFF.

V gene TRBV21-1 combines with J gene TRBJ1-3; TRBD1 reflects the table's D call only, with no check against the DNA. TRBV21-1 is reported as a pseudogene. The CDR3 runs to 16 residues. The CDR3 region is CASSQRQTPSGNTIYF. The CDR3 nucleotides are TGTGCCAGCAGCCAACGACAGACCCCGTCTGGAAACACCATATATTTT.